In this sample, the clone carrying this T cell receptor (beta chain) turned up once. Its cognate antigen is unknown. One entry per CDR3 protein results from TCRdb running MiXCR on the 5' RACE reads. Here the sample spans under 400,000 distinct CDR3 sequences, 8.5% to 10% being singletons. Looked up from germline, CDR1 is PRHDT and CDR2 is FYEKMQ (reference sequence). V dropped 2 bases and J dropped 0 bases, with 10 bases sitting between them. The CDR3 covers 15 residues. This sample is part of a study of identical twins. Study-level points and caveats: A cross-sectional statistical analysis, not follow-up of the same donors, supported the conclusions.

In every case, the donor was a healthy Caucasian. This clonotype was sampled from a woman in her 50s in good health. This chain joins TRBV13 and TRBJ2-5, with D unresolved. What was sequenced was naive T cells sorted from blood. CDR3 sequence reads: CASSLRKGHQETQYF. As DNA, the CDR3 is TGTGCCAGCAGCTTAAGAAAAGGCCACCAAGAGACCCAGTACTTC.